The T cell receptor (beta chain) described here comes from a study of T cell repertoires in cytomegalovirus infection (dated by TCRdb to about 2019). Notes on the research overall: Peptide stimulations targeted recently identified HLA-C-restricted CMV epitopes, whose presentation resists viral immunomodulation, together with well-studied HLA-B-restricted epitopes. Donor HLA type was relevant to the analysis, as public TCR beta signatures indicated carriage of CMV infection together with the matching HLA type. What the study reported, not specific to this receptor: Cumulative frequency of public TCR beta family members discriminated carriers of CMV infection plus the relevant HLA type in this cohort and an independent 352-donor cohort. The ex vivo response was dominated by HLA-C-restricted CMV-specific TCR beta clonotypes, and the single most frequent clonotype in two of eight donors was supplied by these HLA-C-restricted clonotypes.

This specimen's treatment or condition label, per the study, means: in vitro stimulation with specific CMV peptide epitopes to enrich CMV-specific T cells. There are a few counts of this clonotype. Its target antigen remains unknown. No base qualities exist here, and no much larger clone lies one base off it. Reading from cysteine to phenylalanine, the CDR3 counts 15 amino acids. CDR3 DNA only is kept here, 45 bases in frame from base 1. Trimmed from V: 5 bases; trimmed from J: 5 bases; junction bases lacking a gene match: 11. Sequences SEHNR (CDR1) and FQNEAQ (CDR2) are obtained from the germline V gene (reference sequence). The sequencing machine was an Illumina HiSeq 1500. TCRdb reprocessing: public reads trimmed at Q25 with fastp, clones called with MiXCR, in-frame beta chains kept. One record per CDR3 amino acid sequence lists the most common genes and DNA. The sample data list nearly 700,000 distinct CDR3 sequences, and around a third of these were observed just once. The ten largest account for around a sixth of the sample.

The TCR was taken from a human donor in good health (CMV status not recorded). Some clones in this sample may be carry-over from other donors' samples. The rearranged chain carries TRBV7-9 and TRBJ2-5; 7 central bases correspond to TRBD1. Sequenced here: cultured PBMCs, sampled from culture after CMV antigen stimulation. The CDR3 in this case is CASSGRDRPIETQYF. In nucleotide form, the sequence is TGTGCCAGCAGCGGACGGGACAGACCCATTGAGACCCAGTACTTC. The entire variable domain, with the stretches around the CDR3 drawn from the reference TRBV7-9 and TRBJ2-5 proteins, is DTGVSQNPRHKITKRGQNVTFRCDPISEHNRLYWYRQTLGQGPEFLTYFQNEAQLEKSRLLSDRFSAERPKGSFSTLEIQRTEQGDSAMYLCASSGRDRPIETQYFGPGTRLLVL.